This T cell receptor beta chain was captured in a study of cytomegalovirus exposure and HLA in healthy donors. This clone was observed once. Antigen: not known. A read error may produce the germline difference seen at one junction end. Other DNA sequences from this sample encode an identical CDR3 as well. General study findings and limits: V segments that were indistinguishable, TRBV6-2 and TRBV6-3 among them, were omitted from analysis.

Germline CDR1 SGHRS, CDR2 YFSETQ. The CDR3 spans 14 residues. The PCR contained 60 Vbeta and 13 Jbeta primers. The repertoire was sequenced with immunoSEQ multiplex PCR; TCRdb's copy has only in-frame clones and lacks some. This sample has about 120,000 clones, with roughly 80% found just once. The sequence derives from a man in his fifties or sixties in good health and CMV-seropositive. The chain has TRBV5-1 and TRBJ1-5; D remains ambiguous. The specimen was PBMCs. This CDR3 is CASSSYTFEEPQHF. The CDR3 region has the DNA TGTGCCAGCAGCTCGTACACCTTTGAGGAACCCCAGCATTTT.